This T cell receptor (beta chain) was observed in a study of identical twins. Each CDR3 protein is one row after TCRdb ran MiXCR on the 5' RACE reads. The table lists approximately 670,000 distinct CDR3 sequences, over 5% of them singletons. General study points: Not following the same donors, the study drew its conclusions from cross-sectional statistical analysis.

This clonotype came up many times. Antigen specificity is unknown. This CDR3 spans 16 amino acids. The germline V and J ends were trimmed by 6 bases and 0 bases, with 15 bases remaining between them. Sequencing was carried out using naive T cells sorted from blood. The clonotype comes from a man younger than 35 in good health. J is TRBJ1-3 and V is TRBV12-3 or TRBV12-4, with D uncertain. The CDR3 loop reads CASSRGTRSSGNTIYF. The CDR3 DNA reads TGTGCCAGCAGCCGAGGTACCAGGAGCTCTGGAAACACCATATATTTT.